The 7 T cell receptor beta chains below come from one sample, sequenced in a study of T cell changes during pregnancy in multiple sclerosis. The method was immunoSEQ multiplex PCR; TCRdb's version includes in-frame clones alone and lacks a portion of them. Among roughly 80,000 clones listed, under 95% were seen once. This specimen was peripheral blood, taken after pregnancy. Receptors originate from a female donor in good health, enrolled as a control in a pregnancy study.

The chain uses TRBV7-3 and TRBJ2-2; possible D gene TRBD2, 7 bases. CDR1 is SGHTA, CDR2 FQGTGA, per germline. The V and J ends lost 6 bases and 0 bases respectively, with 14 bases between them. CDR3 length equals 16 residues. Here the CDR3 DNA reads TGTGCCAGCAGACAAACGGGGGGCGCGAACACCGGGGAGCTGTTTTTT. This sequence encodes CASRQTGGANTGELFF.

V usage is TRBV9 and J usage is TRBJ2-1, with D perhaps TRBD1 (7 bases). The CDR3 runs 15 residues. Deletions cut 5 bases from V and 9 bases from J, with 21 bases between. Germline CDR1 reads SGDLS; CDR2 reads YYNGEE. CDR3 protein: CASSGGGILEAEQFF. The CDR3 bases are TGTGCCAGCAGTGGAGGGGGCATTCTGGAGGCTGAGCAGTTCTTC.

The chain uses TRBV29-1 and TRBJ2-5; D might be TRBD2 (5 bases). In germline, CDR1 is SQVTM, CDR2 ANQGSEA. The CDR3 contains 12 residues. Trimming removed 7 bases from V and 5 bases from J, with 14 bases in between. For the CDR3, the DNA is TGCAGCGCCGAAGCGGCGTTCGAGACCCAGTACTTC. Protein: CSAEAAFETQYF.

The rearrangement joins TRBV6-5 to TRBJ1-6; 11 bases are a match to TRBD1. Per germline, CDR1 MNHEY and CDR2 SVGAGI. The CDR3 runs 14 residues. V shed 5 bases and J 6 bases; nucleotides not matched to a gene: 0. CDR3 in amino acids: CASSGTGGNSPLHF. The CDR3 DNA is TGTGCCAGCAGTGGGACAGGGGGTAATTCACCCCTCCACTTT.

The V and J genes are TRBV11-2 and TRBJ2-4; TRBD1 is a possible D gene (5 bases). The CDR3 has 12 amino acids. V lost 4 bases and J 15 bases, leaving 16 bases between the germline ends. Germline CDR1 reads SGHAT; CDR2 reads FQNNGV. The CDR3 region has the DNA TGTGCCAGCAGCTCCCCAAGGGGCGGTCTGTACTTC. Protein sequence: CASSSPRGGLYF.

The chain joins TRBV7-9 to TRBJ1-2; the D gene is possibly TRBD1 (6 bases). The CDR3 loop spans 14 amino acids. Germline V gene sequence: CDR1 SEHNR, CDR2 FQNEAQ (reference sequence). The V end was cut by 10 bases, the J end by 6 bases, with 21 bases between. CDR3 in amino acids: CATSPGGAADGYTF. The CDR3 DNA reads as TGTGCCACCTCGCCTGGGGGGGCTGCTGATGGCTACACCTTC. The complete variable domain, with remaining parts taken from reference TRBV7-9 and TRBJ1-2, reads DTGVSQNPRHKITKRGQNVTFRCDPISEHNRLYWYRQTLGQGPEFLTYFQNEAQLEKSRLLSDRFSAERPKGSFSTLEIQRTEQGDSAMYLCATSPGGAADGYTFGSGTRLTVV.

CDR3 nucleotide sequence: TGCGCCAGCAGCCCTGGACTAGCGGGGGGCGAGCAGTACTTC. Its translation is CASSPGLAGGEQYF. The V gene is TRBV5-1, the J gene TRBJ2-7; 14 bases match TRBD2. V lost 4 bases to trimming and J lost 6 bases; unmatched junction nucleotides: 3. The CDR3 sequence is 14 residues long. The germline CDR1 and CDR2 sequences are SGHRS and YFSETQ.